This entry describes one T cell receptor beta chain. The antigen is not known. This CDR3 is 15 amino acids long. Trimming stripped 1 base from V and 3 bases from J, with 10 bases between. CDR1 is LGHNA, CDR2 YNFKEQ, per germline. Data came from immunoSEQ multiplex PCR; TCRdb stores just in-frame clones and leaves some out. Among about 2.2 million clones listed, about 93% were seen once. The naive CD8 population came from CD45RO-negative cells selected for CCR7, without terminally differentiated effector memory CD45RA+ cells. The data were taken from a study of shared clonotypes between healthy human individuals. Overall study: A couple of female and a few male donors aged 18 to 49 were enrolled.

Study-level results: Relative to clonotypes present in all four donors, those not shared had lower generation probabilities. Naive subsets generally exceeded memory subsets in estimated richness. With four donors compared, roughly 5% of naive CD4 clonotypes were shared.

This chain connects TRBV4-2 to TRBJ1-5; D remains unclear. Sequences were obtained from naive CD8+ T cells from PBMCs. The receptor was derived from a man aged 18 to 30 in good health. Some clones in this sample may be carry-over from other donors' samples. CDR3: CASSQGLADNQPQHF. CDR3 sequence (DNA): TGTGCCAGCAGCCAAGGGCTGGCAGACAATCAGCCCCAGCATTTT.